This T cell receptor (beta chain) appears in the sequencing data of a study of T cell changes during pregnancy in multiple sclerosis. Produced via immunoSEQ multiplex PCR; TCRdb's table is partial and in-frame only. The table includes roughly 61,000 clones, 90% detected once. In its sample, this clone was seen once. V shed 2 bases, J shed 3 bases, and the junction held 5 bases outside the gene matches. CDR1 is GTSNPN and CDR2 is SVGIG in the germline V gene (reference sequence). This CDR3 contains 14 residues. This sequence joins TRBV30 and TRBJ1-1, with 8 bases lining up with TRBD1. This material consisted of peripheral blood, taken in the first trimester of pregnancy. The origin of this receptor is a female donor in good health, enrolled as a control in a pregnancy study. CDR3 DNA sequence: TGTGCCTGGAGTCCTAGGACAGGGTACACTGAAGCTTTCTTT. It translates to CAWSPRTGYTEAFF.